What follows are 25 T cell receptor beta chains derived from one specimen sequenced in a study of cytomegalovirus exposure and HLA in healthy donors. The assay was immunoSEQ multiplex PCR, and TCRdb's table has in-frame clones only and misses some. In the table there are 90,000 to 110,000 clones, roughly 86% of which are singletons. Material for sequencing was PBMCs. The receptors derive from a woman between 18 and 30 years old in good health and CMV-seropositive.

In nucleotides, the CDR3 is TGTGCCAGCTCCGAAAACGGCTATGGCTACACCTTC. Its translation: CASSENGYGYTF. The rearrangement uses TRBV2 and TRBJ1-2; D not resolved. Germline V gives CDR1 SNHLY, CDR2 FYNNEI. V was cut by 8 bases and J by 4 bases, with 11 bases left in between. This CDR3 contains 12 residues.

The sample holds one count of this clone. The chain couples TRBV6-6 to TRBJ2-2; possible D gene TRBD2, 7 bases. The CDR3 is 13 residues long. V was shortened by 7 bases and J by 6 bases, with 12 bases between the two germline ends. Germline V lookup: CDR1 MNHNY, CDR2 SVGAGI (reference sequence). The CDR3 coding sequence is TGTGCCAGCATGGGGGGGCCCGCCGGGGAGCTGTTTTTT. Translating it yields CASMGGPAGELFF.

The rearrangement links TRBV28 to TRBJ1-5; 10 nucleotides line up with TRBD1. Germline V CDR1 and CDR2: MDHEN, SYDVKM. With 4 bases clipped from V and 0 bases from J, the junction kept 9 bases outside the gene matches. This CDR3 has 18 amino acids. The CDR3 loop is CASSSPRDRGYSNQPQHF. CDR3 DNA: TGTGCCAGCAGTTCTCCCCGGGACAGGGGATATAGCAATCAGCCCCAGCATTTT.

This clone was recorded once. The V and J genes are TRBV5-4 and TRBJ2-5, with D possibly being TRBD2 (5 bases). The CDR3 is made up of 12 amino acids. Germline CDR1 and CDR2: SGHNT and YYREEE (reference sequence). Deletions cut 4 bases from V and 7 bases from J, with 11 bases between. The CDR3: CASSPPAGTQYF. In nucleotides, the CDR3 is TGTGCCAGCAGCCCTCCTGCGGGGACCCAGTACTTC.

V usage is TRBV11-3 and J usage is TRBJ2-2, with D unresolved. V was cut by 3 bases and J by 2 bases, with 10 bases left in between. There are 15 residues in the CDR3. CDR1 and CDR2 (germline): SGHNT, YENEEA. The CDR3 coding sequence is TGTGCCAGCAGCTTTGAAGAGGTCAACACCGGGGAGCTGTTTTTT. This translates into CASSFEEVNTGELFF.

J is TRBJ1-5 and V is TRBV19; D gene uncertain. V dropped 1 base and J dropped 4 bases, with 11 bases sitting between them. The germline V gene encodes CDR1 LNHDA and CDR2 SQIVND (reference sequence). The CDR3 covers 15 residues. The CDR3 DNA reads TGTGCCAGTAGTATAGGGGAGCTATGGAATCAGCCCCAGCATTTT. Translated, it gives CASSIGELWNQPQHF.

The V gene is TRBV6-5, the J gene TRBJ1-1, with D possibly TRBD1 on 5 matching bases. This CDR3 has 13 amino acids. The germline V gene encodes CDR1 MNHEY and CDR2 SVGAGI. The V and J ends lost 5 bases and 3 bases respectively, with 10 bases between them. The DNA of the CDR3 is TGTGCCAGCAGTGCGACAGCCTACACTGAAGCTTTCTTT. Protein product: CASSATAYTEAFF.

This rearrangement joins TRBV25-1 to TRBJ1-2; TRBD1 agrees at 8 bases. V lost 7 bases to trimming and J lost 10 bases; unmatched junction nucleotides: 14. The CDR3 contains 14 residues. Germline CDR1 MGHDK, CDR2 SYGVNS. The CDR3 loop is CASTWAGTGVDYTF. The CDR3 bases are TGTGCCAGCACCTGGGCGGGGACAGGAGTGGACTACACCTTC.

The DNA for the CDR3 is TGTGCCAGCAGTTACTCGAGAGCGGTGAACACCGGGGAGCTGTTTTTT. It is translated as CASSYSRAVNTGELFF. J is TRBJ2-2 and V is TRBV6-5; D is perhaps TRBD2 (5 bases). V was pared by 0 bases and J by 1 base, with 9 bases between. CDR3 length: 16 amino acids. Germline lookup yields CDR1 MNHEY and CDR2 SVGAGI.

This clone turned up a few times. V usage is TRBV28 and J usage is TRBJ2-7; tentative D call: TRBD2 (7 bases). There are 16 residues in the CDR3. Trimming pared 4 bases from V and 9 bases from J, leaving 25 bases between. Germline V lookup: CDR1 MDHEN, CDR2 SYDVKM. CDR3: CASSSGGGGARYAQYF. DNA for the CDR3: TGTGCCAGCAGTTCTGGGGGAGGGGGAGCACGATATGCGCAGTACTTC.

J is TRBJ2-7 and V is TRBV4-1; a weak D match, TRBD2 (5 bases). The germline V gene has CDR1 MGHRA and CDR2 YSYEKL. V was cut by 0 bases and J by 7 bases, with 7 bases left in between. The CDR3 contains 12 residues. The CDR3 DNA follows: TGCGCCAGCAGCCAAGAACGGGGTGAGCAGTACTTC. Translated: CASSQERGEQYF.

The chain employs TRBV12-5 and TRBJ2-5; 11 bases fit TRBD2. Germline assignment: CDR1 LGHNT and CDR2 FRNRAP. This CDR3 has 14 residues. Trimming at V came to 6 bases and at J to 6 bases, leaving 6 bases not matched to a gene. The CDR3 loop reads CASGSSGGRQTQYF. CDR3 DNA sequence: TGTGCTAGTGGCTCTAGCGGGGGGCGTCAGACCCAGTACTTC.

The chain has TRBV2 and TRBJ1-6; no clear D gene. V was shortened by 1 base and J by 7 bases, with 11 bases between the two germline ends. This CDR3 comprises 15 residues. Germline-derived CDR1 and CDR2 are SNHLY and FYNNEI. CDR3 amino acids: CASSEVGGRNSPLHF. CDR3 in DNA: TGTGCCAGCAGTGAAGTCGGCGGGAGAAATTCACCCCTCCACTTT.

V is TRBV27 and J is TRBJ1-1, with D tentatively TRBD1 (5 bases). The CDR3 is 11 amino acids. Germline-derived CDR1 and CDR2 are MNHEY and SMNVEV (reference sequence). The V and J ends lost 3 bases and 9 bases respectively, with 8 bases between them. The CDR3 DNA follows: TGTGCCAGCAGTTTTAAGGGGAAAGCTTTCTTT. Translation: CASSFKGKAFF.

The rearrangement joins TRBV6-1 to TRBJ2-3; 8 nucleotides align to TRBD1. V dropped 10 bases and J dropped 1; count of bases not matched to a gene: 4. Per germline, CDR1 MNHNS and CDR2 SASEGT. CDR3 length: 13 residues. The CDR3 region is CATGQGRTDTQYF. The CDR3 region has the DNA TGTGCCACCGGACAGGGCCGCACAGATACGCAGTATTTT.

A single count supports this clone. J is TRBJ2-5 and V is TRBV7-9; TRBD1 is a possible D gene (5 bases). Germline V gene data show CDR1 as SEHNR and CDR2 as FQNEAQ (reference sequence). This CDR3 comprises 14 residues. The V end was cut by 2 bases, the J end by 1 base, with 8 bases between. The CDR3 sequence: CASSLRTPQETQYF. The CDR3 DNA is TGTGCCAGCAGCTTAAGGACACCCCAAGAGACCCAGTACTTC.

The chain joins TRBV11-2 to TRBJ2-7; no clear D. Between the trimmed V and J ends, which lost 1 base and 6 bases, there was a span of 7 bases. Germline lookup yields CDR1 SGHAT and CDR2 FQNNGV. The CDR3 covers 12 residues. CDR3 residues: CASSLAQIEQYF. The DNA of the CDR3 is TGTGCCAGCAGCTTAGCACAAATCGAGCAGTACTTC. Variable domain in full (rest from reference TRBV11-2 and TRBJ2-7): EAGVAQSPRYKIIEKRQSVAFWCNPISGHATLYWYQQILGQGPKLLIQFQNNGVVDDSQLPKDRFSAERLKGVDSTLKIQPAKLEDSAVYLCASSLAQIEQYFGPGTRLTVT.

V gene TRBV6-4 combines with J gene TRBJ2-5, with TRBD1 matching over 9 bases. Germline V gene lookup returns CDR1 MRHNA and CDR2 SNTAGT. The CDR3 is 15 amino acids. The V segment lost 2 bases and the J segment 2 bases; nucleotides outside the gene matches: 3. The CDR3 is CASSDPGQGQETQYF. In DNA, the CDR3 is TGTGCCAGCAGTGACCCGGGACAGGGTCAAGAGACCCAGTACTTC.

The V call is TRBV30, the J call TRBJ1-2, with D maybe TRBD1 (6 bases). The germline gives CDR1 GTSNPN, CDR2 SVGIG (reference sequence). The V end was cut by 5 bases, the J end by 7 bases, with 14 bases between. The CDR3 sequence is 12 residues long. In DNA, the CDR3 is TGTGCCTGGGGACAGTATCAGCGTGGCTACACCTTC. Its protein product is CAWGQYQRGYTF.

In its sample, this clone was seen once. V and J are TRBV9 and TRBJ2-3; D possibly corresponds to TRBD1 (7 bases). The CDR3 sequence is 15 residues long. V dropped 0 bases and J dropped 5 bases, with 13 bases sitting between them. CDR1 SGDLS and CDR2 YYNGEE come from the germline V gene. The CDR3 spells CASSVGRGQGDTQYF. The CDR3 nucleotides are TGTGCCAGCAGCGTAGGGAGGGGGCAAGGAGATACGCAGTATTTT. The full variable domain, with the rest looked up from reference TRBV9 and TRBJ2-3, is DSGVTQTPKHLITATGQRVTLRCSPRSGDLSVYWYQQSLDQGLQFLIQYYNGEERAKGNILERFSAQQFPDLHSELNLSSLELGDSALYFCASSVGRGQGDTQYFGPGTRLTVL.

The V gene is TRBV28, the J gene TRBJ2-3, with D hard to call. The CDR3 spans 17 residues. V lost 4 bases and J 1 base, leaving 18 bases between the germline ends. Germline CDR1 is MDHEN and CDR2 is SYDVKM. The DNA for the CDR3 is TGTGCCAGCAGTTCCCGAGTCGACCACCAGGGCACAGATACGCAGTATTTT. As protein: CASSSRVDHQGTDTQYF. The full variable domain, with the rest looked up from reference TRBV28 and TRBJ2-3, is DVKVTQSSRYLVKRTGEKVFLECVQDMDHENMFWYRQDPGLGLRLIYFSYDVKMKEKGDIPEGYSVSREKKERFSLILESASTNQTSMYLCASSSRVDHQGTDTQYFGPGTRLTVL.

This clone was detected only once. CDR3 region: CASSLLSWETGTGNTGELFF. The CDR3 DNA reads TGCGCCAGCAGCTTGCTTAGTTGGGAAACTGGGACAGGGAACACCGGGGAGCTGTTTTTT. The chain couples TRBV5-1 to TRBJ2-2; 8 bases line up with TRBD1. There are 20 residues in the CDR3. Germline trimming cut 1 base from V and 1 base from J; bases unmatched to any gene: 15. In germline, CDR1 is SGHRS, CDR2 YFSETQ.

The gene calls are TRBV5-1 and TRBJ1-2; 10 nucleotides align to TRBD1. CDR1 and CDR2 from the germline V gene are SGHRS and YFSETQ. The trim removed 4 bases at V and 3 bases at J, leaving 6 bases unmatched. There are 15 residues in the CDR3. The CDR3 DNA reads as TGCGCCAGCAGCATAGGGACAGGGGCTGACTATGGCTACACCTTC. Its translation is CASSIGTGADYGYTF.

The chain links TRBV7-6 to TRBJ2-1; the D gene is possibly TRBD2 (6 bases). Germline V lookup: CDR1 SGHVS, CDR2 FNYEAQ. This CDR3 is built from 16 residues. V lost 4 bases, J lost 1 base, and 14 bases lay in between. The CDR3 sequence: CASSSASAGSYNEQFF. In DNA, the CDR3 is TGTGCCAGCAGCTCCGCTAGCGCGGGGTCCTACAATGAGCAGTTCTTC.

The J gene is TRBJ2-5, the V gene TRBV5-5; tentatively, D is TRBD1 (6 bases). The CDR3 is made up of 14 amino acids. The germline V and J ends were trimmed by 4 bases and 5 bases, with 15 bases remaining between them. Germline CDR1 and CDR2: SGHKS and YYEKEE (reference sequence). CDR3 in amino acids: CASSPGAGPETQYF. CDR3 DNA: TGTGCCAGCAGCCCAGGGGCAGGGCCTGAGACCCAGTACTTC.